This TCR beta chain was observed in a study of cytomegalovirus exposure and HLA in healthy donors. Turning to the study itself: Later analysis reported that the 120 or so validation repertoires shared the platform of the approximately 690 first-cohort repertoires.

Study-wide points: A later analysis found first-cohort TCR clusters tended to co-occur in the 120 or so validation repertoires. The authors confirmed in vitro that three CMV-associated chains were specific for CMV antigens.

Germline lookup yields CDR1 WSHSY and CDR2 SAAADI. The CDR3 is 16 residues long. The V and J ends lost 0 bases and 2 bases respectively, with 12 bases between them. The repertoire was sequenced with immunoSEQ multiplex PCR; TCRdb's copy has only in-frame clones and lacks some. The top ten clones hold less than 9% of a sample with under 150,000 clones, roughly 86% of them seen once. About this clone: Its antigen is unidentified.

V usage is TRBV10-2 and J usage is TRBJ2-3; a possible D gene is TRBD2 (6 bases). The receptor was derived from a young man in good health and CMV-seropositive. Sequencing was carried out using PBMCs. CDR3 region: CASSESDWTTTDTQYF. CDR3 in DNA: TGCGCCAGCAGTGAGTCCGACTGGACTACCACAGATACGCAGTATTTT.